Presented here are 22 T cell receptor beta chains from one specimen sequenced in a study of T-cell reconstitution after alpha-beta-depleted transplantation in children. Using unique molecular identifiers, the investigators prepared the TCRbeta library. TCRdb re-called the PCR reads with MiXCR, one entry per CDR3 protein. Here the sample spans around 440,000 distinct CDR3 sequences, around 15% being singletons. Specimen: PBMCs, mostly from graft donor cells, collected 360 days after TCRalphabeta/CD19-depleted stem cell transplant. All receptors come from a boy under two years old who had a stem cell transplant for Wiskott-Aldrich syndrome, so the T cells may come from the graft donor.

This rearrangement joins TRBV7-6 to TRBJ2-7, with TRBD1 identical over 7 bases. Losses at the gene ends were 6 bases for V and 4 bases for J; bases not matched to a gene: 6. In germline, CDR1 is SGHVS, CDR2 FNYEAQ. The CDR3 length is 13 residues. The CDR3 reads CASSIRRGYEQYF. CDR3 DNA: TGTGCCAGCAGTATCCGCAGGGGGTACGAGCAGTACTTC.

This clonotype appeared a few times. The chain has TRBV7-9 and TRBJ2-7; D unclear. Germline lookup yields CDR1 SEHNR and CDR2 FQNEAQ (reference sequence). The CDR3 consists of 12 residues. V was pared by 5 bases and J by 3 bases, with 8 bases between. The CDR3 DNA reads TGTGCCAGCAGCGCAGGTAACTACGAGCAGTACTTC. Translating it yields CASSAGNYEQYF.

The chain combines TRBV7-6 with TRBJ1-3; TRBD1 matches 7 bases. This CDR3 contains 15 residues. The V gene end was trimmed by 4 bases and the J gene end by 4 bases; junction bases not matched to a gene: 7. Germline V CDR1 and CDR2: SGHVS, FNYEAQ. The CDR3 bases are TGTGCCAGCAGCTCATTCGACAGGGCAGGAAACACCATATATTTT. This sequence encodes CASSSFDRAGNTIYF. The full variable domain, with the rest looked up from reference TRBV7-6 and TRBJ1-3, is GAGVSQSPRYKVTKRGQDVALRCDPISGHVSLYWYRQALGQGPEFLTYFNYEAQQDKSGLPNDRFSAERPEGSISTLTIQRTEQRDSAMYRCASSSFDRAGNTIYFGEGSWLTVV.

V gene TRBV9 combines with J gene TRBJ2-3, with 10 bases that match TRBD2. V dropped 3 bases and J dropped 2; count of bases not matched to a gene: 3. CDR1 and CDR2 from the germline V gene are SGDLS and YYNGEE. The CDR3 extends over 15 amino acids. The CDR3 sequence is CASSAGLADTDTQYF. The CDR3 nucleotides read TGTGCCAGCAGCGCCGGACTAGCGGACACAGATACGCAGTATTTT.

This clonotype was observed a handful of times. The chain combines TRBV7-9 with TRBJ2-7; the match to TRBD2 covers 9 bases. CDR3 size: 15 residues. The ends lost 3 bases at V and 2 bases at J; junction bases unmatched: 5. The germline CDR1 and CDR2 sequences are SEHNR and FQNEAQ (reference sequence). This chain's CDR3 is CASSLSGGPPYEQYF. The CDR3 bases are TGTGCCAGCAGCTTGAGCGGGGGGCCCCCCTACGAGCAGTACTTC. Full variable domain (remainder filled in from reference TRBV7-9 and TRBJ2-7): DTGVSQNPRHKITKRGQNVTFRCDPISEHNRLYWYRQTLGQGPEFLTYFQNEAQLEKSRLLSDRFSAERPKGSFSTLEIQRTEQGDSAMYLCASSLSGGPPYEQYFGPGTRLTVT.

Only a few counts were recorded for this clonotype. This chain connects TRBV20-1 to TRBJ2-2, with TRBD2 matching 9 bases. CDR3 length equals 16 residues. The V gene's germline CDR1 is DFQATT and CDR2 SNEGSKA (reference sequence). The J segment lost 0 bases and the V segment lost 3 bases, leaving 5 bases of the junction unmatched. This chain's CDR3 is CSARASGVPNTGELFF. CDR3 DNA sequence: TGCAGTGCTAGGGCTAGCGGGGTACCGAACACCGGGGAGCTGTTTTTT.

This clonotype was counted between two and nine times. V gene TRBV6-5 combines with J gene TRBJ2-1, with D tentatively TRBD1 or TRBD2 (5 bases each). V dropped 4 bases and J dropped 12 bases, with 31 bases sitting between them. CDR3 length equals 18 residues. Germline CDR1 MNHEY, CDR2 SVGAGI. CDR3 coding DNA: TGTGCCAGCAGTTCCACCCCCCCTGGGACCAACACTTGGCGTTGGCAGTTCTTC. Its translation: CASSSTPPGTNTWRWQFF.

The sample holds many counts of this clonotype. V is TRBV7-2 and J is TRBJ2-1; D is unclear. The CDR3 has 14 amino acids. CDR1 is SGHTA and CDR2 is FQGNSA in the germline V gene. Trimming left V 5 bases short and J 6 bases short, with 14 bases between. CDR3 sequence: CASSLRAIINEQFF. For the CDR3, the DNA is TGTGCCAGCAGCCTTCGGGCGATTATCAATGAGCAGTTCTTC.

The J gene is TRBJ2-4, the V gene TRBV5-1, with unresolved D. The CDR3 totals 16 residues. The V end was cut by 0 bases, the J end by 0 bases, with 10 bases between. Germline loops: CDR1 SGHRS, CDR2 YFSETQ. The CDR3 DNA follows: TGCGCCAGCAGCTTGGACGGCGGCAGAGCCAAAAACATTCAGTACTTC. Its protein product is CASSLDGGRAKNIQYF.

This clonotype was seen a few times. The V call is TRBV4-1, the J call TRBJ1-6; D is possibly TRBD1 (6 bases). Per the germline V gene, CDR1 is MGHRA and CDR2 is YSYEKL. This CDR3 has 16 amino acids. Trimming left V 1 base short and J 10 bases short, with 17 bases between. The CDR3 protein is CASSQVRGRGWSPLHF. CDR3 DNA sequence: TGCGCCAGCAGCCAAGTCAGGGGCAGGGGTTGGTCACCCCTCCACTTT.

The chain recombines TRBV7-9 with TRBJ1-3; no clear D gene. CDR1 and CDR2 (germline): SEHNR, FQNEAQ (reference sequence). The CDR3 runs to 14 residues. The V gene lost 5 bases and the J gene lost 0 bases, with 8 bases spanning the gap. This chain's CDR3 is CASSLDGSGNTIYF. For the CDR3, the DNA is TGTGCCAGCAGCCTGGACGGCTCTGGAAACACCATATATTTT.

This clonotype was seen at least ten times. The chain carries TRBV5-1 and TRBJ2-1; D not certain. The V gene lost 6 bases and the J gene lost 0 bases, with 7 bases spanning the gap. CDR1 is SGHRS, CDR2 YFSETQ, per germline. This CDR3 has 13 amino acids. CDR3 protein: CASKTNSYNEQFF. In DNA form, the CDR3 reads TGCGCCAGCAAGACCAACTCCTACAATGAGCAGTTCTTC.

The CDR3 here is CASSQELGTGLSYNEQFF. The CDR3 DNA sequence: TGCGCCAGCAGCCAAGAGTTGGGGACAGGGTTATCCTACAATGAGCAGTTCTTC. The chain carries TRBV4-1 and TRBJ2-1, with 9 bases that match TRBD1. With V trimmed by 0 bases and J by 1 base, 7 bases remained unmatched. This CDR3 region has 18 residues. CDR1 MGHRA and CDR2 YSYEKL come from the germline V gene.

The chain links TRBV7-9 to TRBJ1-4; D possibly corresponds to TRBD1 (6 bases). There are 15 residues in the CDR3. The germline V gene encodes CDR1 SEHNR and CDR2 FQNEAQ (reference sequence). Trimming took 5 bases from V and 4 from J, leaving 14 bases between them. For the CDR3, the DNA is TGTGCCAGCAGCGCCCCAGGGGCCTATAATGAAAAACTGTTTTTT. Protein product: CASSAPGAYNEKLFF. Drawing the rest from reference TRBV7-9 and TRBJ1-4, the complete variable domain is DTGVSQNPRHKITKRGQNVTFRCDPISEHNRLYWYRQTLGQGPEFLTYFQNEAQLEKSRLLSDRFSAERPKGSFSTLEIQRTEQGDSAMYLCASSAPGAYNEKLFFGSGTQLSVL.

The chain links TRBV11-2 to TRBJ2-3; 7 positions match TRBD2. Germline V CDR1 and CDR2: SGHAT, FQNNGV. J gave up 2 bases and V 0 bases, and 8 bases lay outside the gene matches. The CDR3 has 17 residues. The CDR3 sequence is CASSLDSLAVHTDTQYF. Here the CDR3 DNA reads TGTGCCAGCAGCTTAGATTCGCTAGCGGTACACACAGATACGCAGTATTTT.

The chain employs TRBV4-3 and TRBJ2-1, with 11 bases aligning to TRBD2. Losses at the gene ends were 1 base for V and 5 bases for J; bases not matched to a gene: 4. CDR1 and CDR2 (germline): LGHNA, YSLEER. This CDR3 spans 16 amino acids. The CDR3 nucleotides are TGCGCCAGCAGCCAAGTAGCGGGAGGGAGGGACAATGAGCAGTTCTTC. Amino acids: CASSQVAGGRDNEQFF.

The sample holds a few counts of this clonotype. At one end, the junction sequence differs from germline, possibly due to a read error. This chain joins TRBV12-3 or TRBV12-4 and TRBJ2-1; D gene uncertain. CDR3 size: 17 residues. Here the CDR3 reads CASSSVGGVSSYNERFF. The CDR3 DNA reads TGTGCCAGCAGTTCGGTAGGTGGGGTGAGCTCCTACAATGAGCGGTTCTTC.

The V and J genes are TRBV5-5 and TRBJ2-7, with 8 nucleotides matching TRBD2. The CDR3 is 17 amino acids. V was clipped by 0 bases and J by 7 bases; unmatched bases: 15. CDR1 is SGHKS, CDR2 YYEKEE, per germline (reference sequence). CDR3 coding DNA: TGTGCCAGCAGCTTGGAGTTCCGACCAGCGGGAGCAAGAGAGCAGTACTTC. It specifies CASSLEFRPAGAREQYF.

The sample holds a few counts of this clonotype. This sequence joins TRBV10-1 and TRBJ2-3; tentative D call: TRBD1 (6 bases). CDR3 length: 13 amino acids. Germline CDR1 WNHNN, CDR2 SYGVQD (reference sequence). The V end was cut by 6 bases, the J end by 5 bases, with 12 bases between. The CDR3 DNA reads as TGCGCCAGCAGACCACCAGGGGAAGATACGCAGTATTTT. Translated, it gives CASRPPGEDTQYF.

This clonotype has just a few counts. This chain uses TRBV30 with TRBJ2-1; 8 bases map to TRBD2. CDR1 is GTSNPN and CDR2 is SVGIG in the germline V gene (reference sequence). The CDR3 consists of 12 residues. V lost 1 base, J lost 10 bases, and 3 bases stayed unmatched. The CDR3 reads CAWSGGRPEQFF. CDR3 DNA sequence: TGTGCCTGGAGTGGCGGGAGGCCAGAGCAGTTCTTC.

This clonotype was seen more than once but under ten times. J is TRBJ1-2 and V is TRBV29-1; TRBD1 matches 7 bases. CDR1 and CDR2 from the germline V gene are SQVTM and ANQGSEA. J lost 4 bases, V lost 7 bases, and 3 bases had no gene match. This CDR3 is built from 11 residues. The CDR3 region is CSGGDSYGYTF. Written as DNA, the CDR3 is TGCAGCGGTGGGGACAGCTATGGCTACACCTTC. Using reference TRBV29-1 and TRBJ1-2 for the parts outside the CDR3, the full variable domain is SAVISQKPSRDICQRGTSLTIQCQVDSQVTMMFWYRQQPGQSLTLIATANQGSEATYESGFVIDKFPISRPNLTFSTLTVSNMSPEDSSIYLCSGGDSYGYTFGSGTRLTVV.

The rearrangement joins TRBV5-1 to TRBJ2-7; 9 bases are shared with TRBD1. There are 15 residues in the CDR3. J was trimmed by 2 bases and V by 2 bases; bases with no gene match: 5. Germline V lookup: CDR1 SGHRS, CDR2 YFSETQ. CDR3 protein: CASSFTGGPPYEQYF. CDR3 in DNA: TGCGCCAGCAGCTTTACAGGGGGCCCTCCCTACGAGCAGTACTTC.